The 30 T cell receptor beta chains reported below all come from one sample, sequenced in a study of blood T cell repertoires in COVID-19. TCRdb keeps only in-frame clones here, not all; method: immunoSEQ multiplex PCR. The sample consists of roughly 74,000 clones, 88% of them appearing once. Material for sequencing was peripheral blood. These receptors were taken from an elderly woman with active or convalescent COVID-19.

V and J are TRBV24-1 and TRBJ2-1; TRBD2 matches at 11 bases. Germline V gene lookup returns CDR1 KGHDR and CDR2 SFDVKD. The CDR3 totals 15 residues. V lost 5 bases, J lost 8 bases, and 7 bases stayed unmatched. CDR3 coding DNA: TGTGCCACCAGTGCCAGCCTAGCGGGAGGAGATGAGCAGTTCTTC. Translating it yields CATSASLAGGDEQFF.

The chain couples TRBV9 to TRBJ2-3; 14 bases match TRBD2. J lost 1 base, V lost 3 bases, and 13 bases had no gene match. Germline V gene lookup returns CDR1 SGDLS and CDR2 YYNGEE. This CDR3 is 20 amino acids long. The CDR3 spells CASSAAGLAGGRAGTDTQYF. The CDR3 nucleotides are TGTGCCAGCAGCGCCGCCGGACTAGCGGGGGGTCGCGCTGGCACAGATACGCAGTATTTT.

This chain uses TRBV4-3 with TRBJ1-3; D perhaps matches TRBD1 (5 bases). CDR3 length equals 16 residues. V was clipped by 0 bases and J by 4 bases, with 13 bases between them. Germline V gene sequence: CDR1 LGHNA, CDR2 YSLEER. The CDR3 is CASSQDAGPAGNTIYF. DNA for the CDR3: TGCGCCAGCAGCCAAGATGCGGGGCCTGCCGGAAACACCATATATTTT.

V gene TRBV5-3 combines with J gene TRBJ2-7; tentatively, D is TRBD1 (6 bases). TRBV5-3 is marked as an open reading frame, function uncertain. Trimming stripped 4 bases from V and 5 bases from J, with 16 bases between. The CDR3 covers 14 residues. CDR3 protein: CARSTDDRPNEQYF. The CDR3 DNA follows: TGTGCCAGAAGCACCGACGACAGGCCGAACGAGCAGTACTTC.

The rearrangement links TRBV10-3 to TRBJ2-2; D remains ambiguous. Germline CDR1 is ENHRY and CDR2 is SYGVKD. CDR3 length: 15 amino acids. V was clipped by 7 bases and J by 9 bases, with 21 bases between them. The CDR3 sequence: CAITKSMGSYRELFF. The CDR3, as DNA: TGTGCCATCACCAAAAGTATGGGCTCCTACCGGGAGCTGTTTTTT.

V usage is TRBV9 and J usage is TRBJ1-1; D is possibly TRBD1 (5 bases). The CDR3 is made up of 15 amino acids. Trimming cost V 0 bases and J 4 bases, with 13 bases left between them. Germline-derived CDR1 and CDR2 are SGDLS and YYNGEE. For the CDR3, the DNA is TGTGCCAGCAGCGTAGAAGGGGTGTGGAGCACTGAAGCTTTCTTT. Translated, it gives CASSVEGVWSTEAFF. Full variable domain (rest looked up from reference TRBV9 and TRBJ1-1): DSGVTQTPKHLITATGQRVTLRCSPRSGDLSVYWYQQSLDQGLQFLIQYYNGEERAKGNILERFSAQQFPDLHSELNLSSLELGDSALYFCASSVEGVWSTEAFFGQGTRLTVV.

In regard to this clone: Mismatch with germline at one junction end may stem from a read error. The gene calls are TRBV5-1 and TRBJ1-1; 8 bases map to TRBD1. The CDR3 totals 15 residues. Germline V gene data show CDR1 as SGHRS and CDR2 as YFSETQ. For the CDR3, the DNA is TGCGCCAGCAGTTTGGACAGGGCAGGAGACACTGAAGCTTTCTTT. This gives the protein CASSLDRAGDTEAFF.

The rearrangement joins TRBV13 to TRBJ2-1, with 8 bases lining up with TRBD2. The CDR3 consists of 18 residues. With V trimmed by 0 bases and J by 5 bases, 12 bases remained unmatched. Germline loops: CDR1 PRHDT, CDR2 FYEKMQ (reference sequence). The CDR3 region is CASSLGPLRQRGHNEQFF. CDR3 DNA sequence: TGTGCCAGCAGCTTAGGCCCCCTGCGGCAGCGGGGGCACAATGAGCAGTTCTTC. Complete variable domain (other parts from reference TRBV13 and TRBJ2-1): AAGVIQSPRHLIKEKRETATLKCYPIPRHDTVYWYQQGPGQDPQFLISFYEKMQSDKGSIPDRFSAQQFSDYHSELNMSSLELGDSALYFCASSLGPLRQRGHNEQFFGPGTRLTVL.

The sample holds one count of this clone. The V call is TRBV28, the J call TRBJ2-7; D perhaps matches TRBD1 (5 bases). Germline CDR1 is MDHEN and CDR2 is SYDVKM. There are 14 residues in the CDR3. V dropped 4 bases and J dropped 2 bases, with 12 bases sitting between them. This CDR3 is CASSSSTVPYEQYF. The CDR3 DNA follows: TGTGCCAGCAGTTCCTCGACAGTTCCCTACGAGCAGTACTTC.

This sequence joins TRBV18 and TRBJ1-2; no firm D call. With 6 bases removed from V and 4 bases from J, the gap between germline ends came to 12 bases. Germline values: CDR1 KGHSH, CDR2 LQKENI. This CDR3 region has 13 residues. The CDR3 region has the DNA TGTGCCAGCTCGAGCTTTAGTGTCTATGGCTACACCTTC. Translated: CASSSFSVYGYTF.

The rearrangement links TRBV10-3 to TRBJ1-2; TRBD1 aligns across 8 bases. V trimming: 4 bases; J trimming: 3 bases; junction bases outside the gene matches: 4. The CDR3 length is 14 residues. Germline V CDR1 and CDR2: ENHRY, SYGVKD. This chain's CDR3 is CAISVQGADYGYTF. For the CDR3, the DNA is TGTGCCATCAGTGTGCAGGGGGCTGACTATGGCTACACCTTC.

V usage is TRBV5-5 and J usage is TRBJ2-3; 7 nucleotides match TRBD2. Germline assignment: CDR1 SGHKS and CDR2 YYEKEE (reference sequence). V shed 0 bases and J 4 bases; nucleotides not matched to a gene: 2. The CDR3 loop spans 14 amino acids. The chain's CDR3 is CASSLDGGSDTQYF. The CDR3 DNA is TGTGCCAGCAGCTTGGACGGGGGGTCAGATACGCAGTATTTT.

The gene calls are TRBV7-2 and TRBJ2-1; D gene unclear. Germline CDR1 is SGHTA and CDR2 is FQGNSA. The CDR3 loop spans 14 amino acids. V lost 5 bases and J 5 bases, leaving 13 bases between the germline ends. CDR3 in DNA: TGTGCCAGCAGCCCCAGCCTAGTACACAATGAGCAGTTCTTC. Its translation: CASSPSLVHNEQFF.

The CDR3 DNA is TGTGCCAGCAGTACCGGGCGGACACTTTCTCACAATCAGCCCCAGCATTTT. It specifies CASSTGRTLSHNQPQHF. This chain links TRBV27 with TRBJ1-5, with D perhaps matching TRBD1 (5 bases). Germline-derived CDR1 and CDR2 are MNHEY and SMNVEV (reference sequence). V dropped 5 bases and J dropped 3 bases, with 20 bases sitting between them. The CDR3 runs 17 residues.

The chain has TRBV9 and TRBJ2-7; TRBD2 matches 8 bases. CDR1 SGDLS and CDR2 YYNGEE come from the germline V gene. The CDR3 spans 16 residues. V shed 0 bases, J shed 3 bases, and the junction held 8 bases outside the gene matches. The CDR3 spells CASSVGSAGGVYEQYF. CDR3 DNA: TGTGCCAGCAGCGTAGGGTCGGCGGGGGGAGTCTACGAGCAGTACTTC.

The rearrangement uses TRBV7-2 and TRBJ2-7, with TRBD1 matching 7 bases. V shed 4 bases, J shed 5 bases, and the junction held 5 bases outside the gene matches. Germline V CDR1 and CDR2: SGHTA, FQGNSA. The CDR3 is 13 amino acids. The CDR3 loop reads CASSYDRENEQYF. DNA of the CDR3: TGTGCCAGCAGCTACGACAGGGAGAACGAGCAGTACTTC.

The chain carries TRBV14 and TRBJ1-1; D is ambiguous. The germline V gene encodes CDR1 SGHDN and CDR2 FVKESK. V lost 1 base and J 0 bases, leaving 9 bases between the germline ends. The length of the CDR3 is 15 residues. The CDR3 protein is CASSQGGGVNTEAFF. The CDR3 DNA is TGTGCCAGCAGCCAAGGAGGAGGTGTGAACACTGAAGCTTTCTTT.

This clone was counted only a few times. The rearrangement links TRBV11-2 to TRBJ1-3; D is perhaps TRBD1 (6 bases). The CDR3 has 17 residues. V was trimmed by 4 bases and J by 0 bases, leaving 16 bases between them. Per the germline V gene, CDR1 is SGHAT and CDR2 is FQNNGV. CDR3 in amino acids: CASSSGRQDNSGNTIYF. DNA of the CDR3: TGTGCCAGCAGCTCGGGGAGACAGGACAACTCTGGAAACACCATATATTTT.

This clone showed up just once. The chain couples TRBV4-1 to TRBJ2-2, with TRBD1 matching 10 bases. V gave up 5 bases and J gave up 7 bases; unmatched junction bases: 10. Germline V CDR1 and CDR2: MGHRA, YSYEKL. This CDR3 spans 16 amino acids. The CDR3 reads CASSLTGTGVDGELFF. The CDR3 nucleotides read TGCGCCAGCAGCTTAACCGGGACAGGGGTGGACGGGGAGCTGTTTTTT.

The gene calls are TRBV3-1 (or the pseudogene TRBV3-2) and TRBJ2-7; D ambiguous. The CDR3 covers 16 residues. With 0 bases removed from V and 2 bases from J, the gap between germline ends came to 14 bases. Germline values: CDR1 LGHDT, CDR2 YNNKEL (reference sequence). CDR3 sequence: CASSQDLAQVAYEQYF. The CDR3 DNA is TGTGCCAGCAGCCAAGACTTGGCCCAGGTAGCCTACGAGCAGTACTTC.

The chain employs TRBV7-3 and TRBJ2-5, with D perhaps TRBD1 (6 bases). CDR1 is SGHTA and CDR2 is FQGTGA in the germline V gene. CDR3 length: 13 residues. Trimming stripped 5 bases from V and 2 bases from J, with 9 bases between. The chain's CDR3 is CASSPTGQETQYF. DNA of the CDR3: TGTGCCAGCAGCCCCACAGGGCAAGAGACCCAGTACTTC.

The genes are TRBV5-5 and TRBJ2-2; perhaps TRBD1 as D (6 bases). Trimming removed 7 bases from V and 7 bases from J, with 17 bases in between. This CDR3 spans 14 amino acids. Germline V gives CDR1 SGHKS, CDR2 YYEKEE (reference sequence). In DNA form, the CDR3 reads TGTGCCAGCTCCTGGACAGTAACATACGGGGAGCTGTTTTTT. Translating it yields CASSWTVTYGELFF.

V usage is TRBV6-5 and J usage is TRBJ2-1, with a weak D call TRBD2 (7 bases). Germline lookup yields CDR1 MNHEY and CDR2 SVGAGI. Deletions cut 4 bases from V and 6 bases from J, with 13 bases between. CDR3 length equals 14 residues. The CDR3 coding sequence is TGTGCCAGCAGTTGGGGCGGGGGCCCCAATGAGCAGTTCTTC. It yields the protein CASSWGGGPNEQFF.

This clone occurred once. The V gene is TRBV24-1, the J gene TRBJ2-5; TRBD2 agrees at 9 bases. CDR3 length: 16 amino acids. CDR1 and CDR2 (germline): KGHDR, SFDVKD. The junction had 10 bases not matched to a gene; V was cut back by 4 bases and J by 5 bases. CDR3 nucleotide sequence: TGTGCCACCAGTGAGGTGTTAGCGGGAGAGGGTGAGACCCAGTACTTC. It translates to CATSEVLAGEGETQYF.

The CDR3 coding sequence is TGTGCCAGTAGTGCCCAGGCGAACACCGGGGAGCTGTTTTTT. It specifies CASSAQANTGELFF. The chain is built from TRBV19 and TRBJ2-2; D is unresolved. In germline, CDR1 is LNHDA, CDR2 SQIVND (reference sequence). This CDR3 comprises 14 residues. Trimming pared 5 bases from V and 0 bases from J, leaving 7 bases between. Together with reference TRBV19 and TRBJ2-2, the CDR3 gives the full variable domain: DGGITQSPKYLFRKEGQNVTLSCEQNLNHDAMYWYRQDPGQGLRLIYYSQIVNDFQKGDIAEGYSVSREKKESFPLTVTSAQKNPTAFYLCASSAQANTGELFFGEGSRLTVL.

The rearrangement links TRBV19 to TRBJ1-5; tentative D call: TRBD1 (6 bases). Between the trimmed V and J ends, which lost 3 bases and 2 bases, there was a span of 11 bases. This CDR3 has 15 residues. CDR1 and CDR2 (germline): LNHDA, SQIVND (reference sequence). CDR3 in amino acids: CASSIQGPGNQPQHF. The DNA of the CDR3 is TGTGCCAGTAGTATTCAGGGGCCTGGCAATCAGCCCCAGCATTTT.

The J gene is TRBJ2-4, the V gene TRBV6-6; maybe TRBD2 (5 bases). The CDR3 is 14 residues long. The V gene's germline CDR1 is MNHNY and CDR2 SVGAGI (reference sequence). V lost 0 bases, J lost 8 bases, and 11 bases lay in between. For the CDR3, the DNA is TGTGCCAGCAGTTACTCGACCGGGGTTGACATTCAGTACTTC. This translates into CASSYSTGVDIQYF.

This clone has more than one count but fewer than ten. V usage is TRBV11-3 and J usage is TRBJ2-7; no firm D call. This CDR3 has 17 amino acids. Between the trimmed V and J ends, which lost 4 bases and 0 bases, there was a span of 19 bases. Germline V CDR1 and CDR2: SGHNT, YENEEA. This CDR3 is CASSSRGSSPSSYEQYF. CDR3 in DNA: TGTGCCAGCAGCTCAAGAGGTAGCAGCCCCAGCTCCTACGAGCAGTACTTC.

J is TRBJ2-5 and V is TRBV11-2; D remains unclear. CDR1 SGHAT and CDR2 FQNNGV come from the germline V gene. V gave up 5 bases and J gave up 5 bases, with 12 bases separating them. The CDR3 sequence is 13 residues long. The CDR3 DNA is TGTGCCAGCAGCCTCGAGAGGATGGAGACCCAGTACTTC. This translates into CASSLERMETQYF.

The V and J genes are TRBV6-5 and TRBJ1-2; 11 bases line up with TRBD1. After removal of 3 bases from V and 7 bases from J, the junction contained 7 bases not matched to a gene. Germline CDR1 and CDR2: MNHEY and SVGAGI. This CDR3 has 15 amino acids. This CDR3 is CASSYRGQGVRGYTF. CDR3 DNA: TGTGCCAGCAGTTATAGGGGACAGGGGGTACGTGGCTACACCTTC.